Listed below are T cell receptor beta chains from one sample, sequenced in a study of shared T cell receptors in the human thymus. TCRdb keeps only in-frame clones here, not all; method: immunoSEQ multiplex PCR. The sample shows roughly 710,000 clones, approximately 83% of them seen only once. This sample also appeared in a second study, on human thymus T cells.

The sample taken for sequencing was thymocytes. These receptor sequences come from a girl under three years old with a congenital heart defect. CDR3s include the opening cysteine and the closing phenylalanine or tryptophan. The D gene is left open where the match is weak. The size of a clone is reported for some rows only, either as once, few or many, or as a class for expanded clones.

size	D	V	J	DNA	CDR3
NA	TRBD1	TRBV28	TRBJ2-3	TGTGCCAGCAGCGTTAGGGACAGCCCCTGGGCGCAGTATTTT	CASSVRDSPWAQYF
NA	NA	TRBV5-1	TRBJ2-6	TGCGCCAGCAGCTTAGGACAGGTCGGGAGCTCTGGGGCCAACGTCCTGACTTTC	CASSLGQVGSSGANVLTF
NA	TRBD1	TRBV29-1	TRBJ1-1	TGCAGCGTTGTATGCGGTTTGACAGGGGGCCCGGCTGAAGCTTTCTTT	CSVVCGLTGGPAEAFF
few	TRBD1	TRBV29-1	TRBJ2-1	TGCAGCGCCGGACAGGGGAACAATGAGCAGTTCTTC	CSAGQGNNEQFF
few	TRBD1	TRBV29-1	TRBJ2-7	TGCAGCGTCCGTGGGACAGCTTGGGGTTCCTACGAGCAGTACTTC	CSVRGTAWGSYEQYF
NA	NA	TRBV5-6	TRBJ1-5	TGTGCCAGCAGCTTGGTCGGTAGCAATCAGCCCCAGCATTTT	CASSLVGSNQPQHF
NA	NA	TRBV6-7	TRBJ1-2	TGTGCCAGCAGTTACTCGACCGAGGATGGCTACACCTTC	CASSYSTEDGYTF
NA	NA	TRBV18	TRBJ1-1	TGTGCCAGCTCATCCCCCGTGAACACTGAAGCTTTCTTT	CASSSPVNTEAFF
NA	NA	TRBV10-3	TRBJ2-7	TGTGCCATCATGGGGCGGCAGGACCCCTACGAGCAGTACTTC	CAIMGRQDPYEQYF
NA	TRBD1	TRBV6-4	TRBJ1-5	TGTGCCAGCAGTAGGGACAGGGGGTTCCGAAGCAATCAGCCCCAGCATTTT	CASSRDRGFRSNQPQHF
NA	NA	TRBV12-5	TRBJ2-7	TGTGCTAGTGGTTTGGACCTAGGACAGCCCTACGAGCAGTACTTC	CASGLDLGQPYEQYF
NA	NA	TRBV15	TRBJ2-4	TGTGCCACCAGCAGAGCGGATCCTAGCAACATTCAGTACTTC	CATSRADPSNIQYF
NA	NA	TRBV4-1	TRBJ1-2	TGCGCCAGCAGCCCCGAGGAGACTAACTATGGCTACACCTTC	CASSPEETNYGYTF
few	NA	TRBV30	TRBJ1-6	TGTGCCTGGAGTTCCCCTGGACGGGATCACCCCCTCCACTTT	CAWSSPGRDHPLHF
few	TRBD1	TRBV28	TRBJ1-1	TGTGCCAGCAAACCGGGACAGGGGGACACTGAAGCTTTCTTT	CASKPGQGDTEAFF
NA	TRBD1	TRBV4-1	TRBJ2-1	TGCGCCAGCAGCCAAGATCGGGGTAGCGAGGGGGCCTTTAAACACAATGAGCAGTTCTTC	CASSQDRGSEGAFKHNEQFF
NA	TRBD1	TRBV7-9	TRBJ2-7	TGTGCCAGCAGCGAAGACAGGGGAGCCTCCTACGAGCAGTACTTC	CASSEDRGASYEQYF
NA	NA	TRBV5-4	TRBJ1-1	TGTGCCAGCAGCTTGAAAGAGACTGAAGCTTTCTTT	CASSLKETEAFF
NA	NA	TRBV27	TRBJ2-3	TGTGCCAGTACGGGAACAGATACGCAGTATTTT	CASTGTDTQYF
NA	TRBD2	TRBV10-3	TRBJ2-1	TGTGCCACCGGAGAGTCCCCGGGACTAGCGGGGGGCCATCGCTCCTACAATGAGCAGTTCTTC	CATGESPGLAGGHRSYNEQFF
NA	NA	TRBV5-5	TRBJ1-4	TGTGCCAGCAGCGGCCCGAAGGGGCTTAATGAAAAACTGTTTTTT	CASSGPKGLNEKLFF
NA	TRBD1	TRBV27	TRBJ1-2	TGTGCCAGCAGTTTGTCTCCCGGGACAGGGGACTATGGCTACACCTTC	CASSLSPGTGDYGYTF
NA	TRBD1	TRBV18	TRBJ1-5	TGTGCCAGCTCACCACCGCCAGGGGGATACAATCAGCCCCAGCATTTT	CASSPPPGGYNQPQHF
NA	TRBD2	TRBV7-8	TRBJ2-1	TGTGCCAGCACCGAAGCGGGGGGGCGAAATGAGCAGTTCTTC	CASTEAGGRNEQFF
once	TRBD2	TRBV9	TRBJ2-1	TGTGCCAGCAGCGGAAAGACCGGACTAGATTACAATGAGCAGTTCTTC	CASSGKTGLDYNEQFF
NA	NA	TRBV27	TRBJ1-6	TGTGCCAGCATATCACTTCACTCCTATAATTCACCCCTCCACTTT	CASISLHSYNSPLHF
NA	TRBD1	TRBV29-1	TRBJ1-2	TGCAGCGTTGGACAGGGGCATGGCTACACCTTC	CSVGQGHGYTF
NA	TRBD1	TRBV5-6	TRBJ1-3	TGTGCCAGCAGCTGTACCGGGACAGGGATTGCGGTGGGCGGAAACACCATATATTTT	CASSCTGTGIAVGGNTIYF
NA	NA	TRBV5-6	TRBJ2-7	TGTGCCAGCAGCTTAGGGCAGGGGGGAGACTACGAGCAGTACTTC	CASSLGQGGDYEQYF
NA	NA	TRBV19	TRBJ1-5	TGTGCCAGTAGTACCCGGAAGTGGACAGATAGCAATCAGCCCCAGCATTTT	CASSTRKWTDSNQPQHF
NA	TRBD2	TRBV12-5	TRBJ2-7	TGTGCTAGTGGTTTGCCCGGGGGGAACGAGCAGTACTTC	CASGLPGGNEQYF
NA	NA	TRBV6-5	TRBJ2-2	TGTGCCAGCAGTTATGGGCCCGGGGAGCTGTTTTTT	CASSYGPGELFF
NA	NA	TRBV6-6	TRBJ1-5	TGTGCCAGCAGTTACTACAGGTCGCAATCAGGGCCCCAGCATTTT	CASSYYRSQSGPQHF
once	NA	TRBV5-6	TRBJ1-5	TGTGCCAGCAGCTTGGTCAGGGGAATGGGGCCCCAGCATTTT	CASSLVRGMGPQHF
NA	NA	TRBV9	TRBJ2-2	TGTGCCAGCAGCCCTTTGGAGGGGGCGCGGGAAAACACCGGGGAGCTGTTTTTT	CASSPLEGARENTGELFF
NA	TRBD2	TRBV19	TRBJ2-1	TGTGCCAGTAGCTCTTACGAGCGGGGGGCCCTCAAAATTTACAATGAGCAGTTCTTC	CASSSYERGALKIYNEQFF
NA	TRBD1	TRBV4-3	TRBJ2-7	TGCGCCAGCAGCGCCGCCCGGGACAGAGGTCTATACGAGCAGTACTTC	CASSAARDRGLYEQYF
NA	TRBD2	TRBV5-4	TRBJ2-7	TGTGCCAGCAGTTATCAGGGGACTAGCGGGGCATACTCCTACGAGCAGTACTTC	CASSYQGTSGAYSYEQYF
NA	NA	TRBV7-9	TRBJ1-6	TGTGCCAGCAGCTTAGTCGCGTCGCAACCCCTCCACTTT	CASSLVASQPLHF
NA	TRBD1	TRBV27	TRBJ1-1	TGTGCCAGCAGCTCCGGGACAGTCCCCATAAGCGGGTGGAACACTGAAGCTTTCTTT	CASSSGTVPISGWNTEAFF
NA	TRBD1	TRBV28	TRBJ1-4	TGTGCCAGGATTCCGGGACAGGGGGCGAGTAATACTAATGAAAAACTGTTTTTT	CARIPGQGASNTNEKLFF
NA	NA	TRBV5-1	TRBJ2-7	TGCGCCAGCAGCTTGGCCGGGACAAACTACGAGCAGTACTTC	CASSLAGTNYEQYF
NA	NA	TRBV2	TRBJ2-7	TGTGCCAGCAGTGACAGACAAACCTTTTACGAGCAGTACTTC	CASSDRQTFYEQYF
NA	TRBD1	TRBV7-7	TRBJ2-1	TGTGCTAGCAGCTTAGGACAGGGGGGCAATGAGCAGTTCTTC	CASSLGQGGNEQFF
once	NA	TRBV7-2	TRBJ2-5	TGTGCCAGCAGCTCAGGGGGGCCGCAACCGACCCAGTACTTC	CASSSGGPQPTQYF
NA	TRBD1	TRBV5-6	TRBJ2-3	TGTGCCAGCAGCCCCGGGACAGGTCACACAGATACGCAGTATTTT	CASSPGTGHTDTQYF
NA	NA	TRBV4-3	TRBJ1-2	TGCGCCAGCAGCCCAGGAAGGAGGGGTAACGGCTACACCTTC	CASSPGRRGNGYTF
NA	NA	TRBV18	TRBJ1-4	TGTGCCAGCTCACAGCGGGACTCAGGAAAGGAAAAACTGTTTTTT	CASSQRDSGKEKLFF
NA	TRBD2	TRBV4-3	TRBJ2-5	TGCGCCAGCAGCCAAGATCGACTAGCGGGGGAAGAGCAGTACTTC	CASSQDRLAGEEQYF
NA	NA	TRBV14	TRBJ1-3	TGTGCCAGCAGCCAAGTTCCAGCGCGCTCTGGAAACACCATATATTTT	CASSQVPARSGNTIYF
NA	NA	TRBV5-1	TRBJ2-1	TGCGCCAGCAGCTTGGGATTGGGTGGGGGGGCGAACAATGAGCAGTTCTTC	CASSLGLGGGANNEQFF
NA	TRBD1	TRBV28	TRBJ1-2	TGTGCCAGCAGTCCGACAGGGGAAGACTATGGCTACACCTTC	CASSPTGEDYGYTF
few	NA	TRBV5-6	TRBJ2-7	TGTGCCAGCAGCTCCCTGGGACACACCCCCAGCGGGCAGTACTTC	CASSSLGHTPSGQYF
NA	NA	TRBV7-7	TRBJ2-2	TGTGCTAGCAGCTTAGGGAGGTACACCGGGGAGCTGTTTTTT	CASSLGRYTGELFF
NA	TRBD1	TRBV5-6	TRBJ2-2	TGTGCCAGCAGCTCAAGCACAGGGGAAGGGTCCAACACCGGGGAGCTGTTTTTT	CASSSSTGEGSNTGELFF